Below, 26 T cell receptor beta chains from the same sample are listed, as sequenced in a study of beta chain features in type 1 diabetes. The sequenced template was cDNA made from the entire isolated RNA. The method was immunoSEQ multiplex PCR; TCRdb's version includes in-frame clones alone and lacks a portion of them. The repertoire consists of 900,000 or so clones, with about 17% occurring once and the leading ten covering about 0.025%. Sequencing input: naive CD4+ T cells from blood. The receptors here all came from a woman younger than 35 in good health.

J is TRBJ1-1 and V is TRBV7-8, with D hard to call. Trimming took off 2 bases at V and 6 bases at J, with 7 bases between the two ends. This CDR3 region has 12 residues. CDR1 and CDR2 (germline): SGHVS, FQNEAQ. DNA for the CDR3: TGTGCCAGCAGCTTAAATAGCGCTGAAGCTTTCTTT. Translation gives CASSLNSAEAFF.

The chain has TRBV5-4 and TRBJ2-3; D gene unclear. Looked up from germline, CDR1 is SGHNT and CDR2 is YYREEE (reference sequence). V lost 4 bases to trimming and J lost 6 bases, with 6 bases between them. The CDR3 runs to 11 residues. The CDR3 protein is CASSNLDTQYF. CDR3 nucleotides: TGTGCCAGCAGCAACCTGGATACGCAGTATTTT.

The chain combines TRBV5-4 with TRBJ2-1, with TRBD2 identical over 13 bases. Germline CDR1 and CDR2: SGHNT and YYREEE (reference sequence). With V trimmed by 5 bases and J by 8 bases, 10 bases remained unmatched. This CDR3 region has 16 residues. The CDR3 DNA sequence: TGTGCCAGCAGAACCGGGACTAGCGGGATGGGGGATGAGCAGTTCTTC. This codes for CASRTGTSGMGDEQFF. The complete variable domain, with remaining parts taken from reference TRBV5-4 and TRBJ2-1, reads ETGVTQSPTHLIKTRGQQVTLRCSSQSGHNTVSWYQQALGQGPQFIFQYYREEENGRGNFPPRFSGLQFPNYSSELNVNALELDDSALYLCASRTGTSGMGDEQFFGPGTRLTVL.

The CDR3 region is CASSQGTGTQPYEQYF. CDR3 coding DNA: TGCGCCAGCAGCCAAGGGACCGGGACACAGCCCTACGAGCAGTACTTC. The chain carries TRBV4-3 and TRBJ2-7; D is perhaps TRBD1 (6 bases). Germline V gene sequence: CDR1 LGHNA, CDR2 YSLEER. The CDR3 runs 16 residues. The V end was cut by 1 base, the J end by 2 bases, with 15 bases between.

This clone appeared a few times. The gene calls are TRBV18 and TRBJ2-3; the D is unclear. Germline CDR1 and CDR2: KGHSH and LQKENI. This CDR3 has 12 amino acids. With 6 bases removed from V and 5 bases from J, the gap between germline ends came to 9 bases. CDR3 DNA: TGTGCCAGCTCGCAGTTTCTAGATACGCAGTATTTT. Amino acids: CASSQFLDTQYF. Full variable domain (remainder filled in from reference TRBV18 and TRBJ2-3): NAGVMQNPRHLVRRRGQEARLRCSPMKGHSHVYWYRQLPEEGLKFMVYLQKENIIDESGMPKERFSAEFPKEGPSILRIQQVVRGDSAAYFCASSQFLDTQYFGPGTRLTVL.

This clone has just a few counts. The chain links TRBV5-1 to TRBJ1-1; D ambiguous. This CDR3 contains 14 residues. Germline CDR1 SGHRS, CDR2 YFSETQ. With 0 bases removed from V and 3 bases from J, the gap between germline ends came to 9 bases. This CDR3 is CASSLVGGDTEAFF. The CDR3 region has the DNA TGCGCCAGCAGCTTGGTTGGCGGCGACACTGAAGCTTTCTTT.

The CDR3 DNA reads as TGTGCCAGCAGCCAGCCGAGTAGGCTCAATGAGCAGTTCTTC. As protein: CASSQPSRLNEQFF. The chain couples TRBV14 to TRBJ2-1; unclear D gene. Germline V gives CDR1 SGHDN, CDR2 FVKESK. There are 14 residues in the CDR3. Trimming cost V 3 bases and J 6 bases, with 12 bases left between them.

V gene TRBV10-2 combines with J gene TRBJ2-1; D is undetermined. Germline assignment: CDR1 WSHSY and CDR2 SAAADI. Deletions cut 4 bases from V and 9 bases from J, with 13 bases between. This CDR3 is 13 amino acids long. The DNA for the CDR3 is TGCGCCAGCAGTGTCAACGCTGCGGCTGAGCAGTTCTTC. Translated: CASSVNAAAEQFF.

This clone has a handful of counts. The gene calls are TRBV7-2 and TRBJ2-5; a weak D match, TRBD2 (5 bases). CDR1 and CDR2 (germline): SGHTA, FQGNSA. V was trimmed by 5 bases and J by 1 base, leaving 11 bases between them. This CDR3 is built from 14 residues. The DNA of the CDR3 is TGTGCCAGCAGCGCACTAGGAACCCAAGAGACCCAGTACTTC. Translated: CASSALGTQETQYF.

This clone was observed a handful of times. V usage is TRBV6-6 and J usage is TRBJ2-3; no clear D gene. This CDR3 is 14 amino acids long. The V and J ends lost 0 bases and 4 bases respectively, with 8 bases between them. Germline V gene lookup returns CDR1 MNHNY and CDR2 SVGAGI (reference sequence). The CDR3 spells CASSYSNWADTQYF. DNA of the CDR3: TGTGCCAGCAGTTACTCGAATTGGGCAGATACGCAGTATTTT.

Concerning this clone: Other DNA sequences from this sample encode an identical CDR3 as well. The J gene is TRBJ2-5, the V gene TRBV7-9; D is uncertain. From germline, CDR1 is SEHNR and CDR2 FQNEAQ (reference sequence). This CDR3 contains 13 residues. Trimming removed 3 bases from V and 4 bases from J, with 9 bases in between. CDR3 nucleotide sequence: TGTGCCAGCAGCTTTTTGCCAGGAGAGACCCAGTACTTC. Translation: CASSFLPGETQYF.

The rearrangement joins TRBV19 to TRBJ1-5; D gene ambiguous. The CDR3 covers 13 residues. Trimming pared 11 bases from V and 2 bases from J, leaving 13 bases between. The V gene's germline CDR1 is LNHDA and CDR2 SQIVND (reference sequence). The DNA for the CDR3 is TGTGCCGCTCTGGGGAATGGCAATCAGCCCCAGCATTTT. Its translation: CAALGNGNQPQHF.

This chain joins TRBV6-1 and TRBJ1-4; no reliable D call. The germline V gene encodes CDR1 MNHNS and CDR2 SASEGT. V gave up 6 bases and J gave up 8 bases, with 10 bases separating them. The CDR3 is 12 residues long. Here the CDR3 reads CASRASREKLFF. The CDR3 nucleotides read TGTGCCAGCAGAGCCTCGAGAGAAAAACTGTTTTTT.

This clone was seen once. The chain combines TRBV29-1 with TRBJ2-3, with TRBD1 as a possible D gene (6 bases). Per the germline V gene, CDR1 is SQVTM and CDR2 is ANQGSEA. This CDR3 has 13 residues. The V end lost 6 bases, the J end lost 1 base, and 11 bases lay between the germline ends. As DNA, the CDR3 is TGCAGCGTGACAGGAAAGGGCACAGATACGCAGTATTTT. This gives the protein CSVTGKGTDTQYF.

V usage is TRBV5-1 and J usage is TRBJ2-2; no clear D gene. V dropped 0 bases and J dropped 5 bases, with 14 bases sitting between them. Germline CDR1 and CDR2: SGHRS and YFSETQ. This CDR3 spans 16 amino acids. The CDR3 spells CASSLVLTERTGELFF. The CDR3 DNA follows: TGCGCCAGCAGCTTGGTTCTAACAGAGAGGACCGGGGAGCTGTTTTTT.

This clone was counted between two and nine times. J is TRBJ1-1 and V is TRBV5-4; the D is unclear. This CDR3 is 11 amino acids long. Trimming pared 4 bases from V and 0 bases from J, leaving 1 base between. Germline loops: CDR1 SGHNT, CDR2 YYREEE (reference sequence). CDR3 nucleotide sequence: TGTGCCAGCAGCATGAACACTGAAGCTTTCTTT. This gives the protein CASSMNTEAFF.

This clone was observed a few times. In DNA, the CDR3 is TGTGCCAGCAGCTGGAACAGGCAAGAGACCCAGTACTTC. Amino acid sequence: CASSWNRQETQYF. The rearrangement links TRBV7-9 to TRBJ2-5; a weak D match, TRBD1 (5 bases). Germline V gene data show CDR1 as SEHNR and CDR2 as FQNEAQ (reference sequence). Trimming left V 4 bases short and J 2 bases short, with 8 bases between. The CDR3 totals 13 residues.

This chain uses TRBV5-1 with TRBJ2-7; 7 nucleotides align to TRBD1. The CDR3 is made up of 15 amino acids. After removal of 3 bases from V and 0 bases from J, the junction contained 6 bases not matched to a gene. Germline-derived CDR1 and CDR2 are SGHRS and YFSETQ. The CDR3 nucleotides are TGCGCCAGCAGCTACACAGGGGACCCCTCCTACGAGCAGTACTTC. Its protein is CASSYTGDPSYEQYF.

This clone was observed a handful of times. The chain carries TRBV19 and TRBJ2-2; no firm D call. The CDR3 is 13 residues long. Germline CDR1 LNHDA, CDR2 SQIVND (reference sequence). With 0 bases removed from V and 4 bases from J, the gap between germline ends came to 3 bases. In DNA form, the CDR3 reads TGTGCCAGTAGTATAGAGGGCACCGGGGAGCTGTTTTTT. This encodes CASSIEGTGELFF.

The V gene is TRBV18, the J gene TRBJ1-4, with TRBD1 as a possible D gene (5 bases). CDR1 KGHSH and CDR2 LQKENI come from the germline V gene. The ends were cut back, 2 bases at V and 4 bases at J, with 14 bases in the middle. The CDR3 has 16 amino acids. CDR3 region: CASSPAGQELNEKLFF. The CDR3 coding sequence is TGTGCCAGCTCACCAGCGGGGCAGGAACTTAATGAAAAACTGTTTTTT.

There are a few counts of this clone. This sequence joins TRBV6-1 and TRBJ1-1; TRBD1 might be the D (6 bases). The germline V gene encodes CDR1 MNHNS and CDR2 SASEGT. CDR3 size: 17 residues. Trimming took off 4 bases at V and 1 base at J, with 19 bases between the two ends. CDR3 amino acids: CASSAYWRGTTNTEAFF. CDR3 coding DNA: TGTGCCAGCAGTGCTTATTGGAGAGGGACAACGAACACTGAAGCTTTCTTT.

This chain links TRBV12-5 with TRBJ2-3, with TRBD2 identical over 8 bases. V was clipped by 7 bases and J by 1 base; unmatched bases: 7. Germline V CDR1 and CDR2: LGHNT, FRNRAP. This CDR3 spans 15 amino acids. The CDR3 region has the DNA TGTGCTAGTGCAATCCCGGGACTAGGCACAGATACGCAGTATTTT. It specifies CASAIPGLGTDTQYF. Drawing the rest from reference TRBV12-5 and TRBJ2-3, the complete variable domain is DARVTQTPRHKVTEMGQEVTMRCQPILGHNTVFWYRQTMMQGLELLAYFRNRAPLDDSGMPKDRFSAEMPDATLATLKIQPSEPRDSAVYFCASAIPGLGTDTQYFGPGTRLTVL.

The chain couples TRBV5-6 to TRBJ2-7, with a possible D match to TRBD1 (5 bases). The CDR3 totals 15 residues. V was clipped by 0 bases and J by 5 bases, with 15 bases between them. Germline-derived CDR1 and CDR2 are SGHDT and YYEEEE. CDR3 DNA sequence: TGTGCCAGCAGCTTGGCCCGCGTAAGGGGCCACGAGCAGTACTTC. Its translation is CASSLARVRGHEQYF.

This rearrangement joins TRBV28 to TRBJ2-2; D uncertain. Germline CDR1 reads MDHEN; CDR2 reads SYDVKM. V was cut by 5 bases and J by 0 bases, with 16 bases left in between. There are 17 residues in the CDR3. The CDR3: CASSTPAYQPNTGELFF. CDR3 coding DNA: TGTGCCAGCAGTACCCCCGCCTACCAACCGAACACCGGGGAGCTGTTTTTT.

As concerns this clone: Other nucleotide sequences from this sample produce the same CDR3. V usage is TRBV5-1 and J usage is TRBJ2-7; D is ambiguous. Germline CDR1 and CDR2: SGHRS and YFSETQ. The germline V and J ends were trimmed by 2 bases and 4 bases, with 4 bases remaining between them. The CDR3 has 11 residues. This CDR3 reads CASSFGYEQYF. The CDR3 DNA sequence: TGCGCCAGCAGCTTTGGTTACGAGCAGTACTTC. Complete variable domain (other parts from reference TRBV5-1 and TRBJ2-7): KAGVTQTPRYLIKTRGQQVTLSCSPISGHRSVSWYQQTPGQGLQFLFEYFSETQRNKGNFPGRFSGRQFSNSRSEMNVSTLELGDSALYLCASSFGYEQYFGPGTRLTVT.

The gene calls are TRBV20-1 and TRBJ1-1, with a possible D match to TRBD1 (5 bases). Per germline, CDR1 DFQATT and CDR2 SNEGSKA (reference sequence). CDR3 length: 11 residues. Trimming pared 6 bases from V and 6 bases from J, leaving 11 bases between. The DNA for the CDR3 is TGCAGTGCCGCAAAGGGGCCTGAAGCTTTCTTT. It encodes CSAAKGPEAFF.